The clone carrying this T cell receptor beta chain was seen a few times. This specimen comes from a study of T-cell memory formation after mild COVID-19. Whole-study context: TCR clusters were mostly donor specific.

J lost 0 bases, V lost 1 base, and 2 bases had no gene match. Germline lookup yields CDR1 SGDLS and CDR2 YYNGEE. The CDR3 totals 15 residues. Constant-segment-primed 5'RACE gave TCR alpha and TCR beta cDNA libraries with sample barcodes and UMIs. TCRdb used MiXCR to reprocess the 5' RACE reads, holding one entry per CDR3 protein. The sample lists more than 450,000 distinct CDR3 sequences, roughly 18% seen once, with around 12% in the top ten. The sequence was obtained from an adult woman who had mild COVID-19 (a few samples of this study predate the infection). Cell type and time point are not known. The sample was PBMCs or a T cell subset sorted from them (not recorded which). V and J are TRBV9 and TRBJ2-3, with 7 nucleotides matching TRBD2. The CDR3 region is CASSVTSASTDTQYF. DNA of the CDR3: TGTGCCAGCAGCGTAACTAGCGCTAGCACAGATACGCAGTATTTT.